This T cell receptor (beta chain) was sequenced in a study of regulatory T cells in long-lasting Graves disease. Study-level information: With positive TSH receptor antibodies and over 5 years of antithyroid drugs, Graves' disease was considered persistent. Regarding the study as a whole: When disease was persistent, TRBV28, TRBJ1-2 and TRBJ2-5 were the favored segments.

V shed 6 bases, J shed 4 bases, and the junction held 5 bases outside the gene matches. This CDR3 region has 13 residues. Germline values: CDR1 DFQATT, CDR2 SNEGSKA (reference sequence). The authors built TCR beta libraries using iRepertoire HTBI primers and Arm-PCR of CDR3 regions. TCRdb analysed the multiplex PCR reads with MiXCR anew, one entry per CDR3 protein. The table includes approximately 470,000 distinct CDR3 sequences, less than 25% detected once. Specified time point: persistent/refractory GD, antithyroid drugs over 5 years with positive TRAb. PBMC-extracted RNA yielded the TCR library. Patients came from an endocrinology department in Xi'an, China. This clonotype turned up a few times. Its specificity is not known.

The sequenced sample was peripheral blood mononuclear cells (PBMCs), obtained when the disease was refractory, from a patient treated with antithyroid drugs. The clonotype was recovered from a female donor with Graves disease. This chain connects TRBV20-1 to TRBJ1-4; 7 nucleotides agree with TRBD1. DNA for the CDR3: TGCAGTGCCACGGGACAGATTAATGAAAAACTGTTTTTT. It codes for CSATGQINEKLFF.